This TCR beta chain was found in a study of blood T cell repertoires in COVID-19. Overall study: COVID-19 samples collected from the United States, Italy and Spain covered acute and convalescent phases.

A single count supports this clone. Participants, about 18 to 95 years old, spanned about two dozen US areas. Germline CDR1 is LGHDT and CDR2 is YNNKEL (reference sequence). The junction had 5 bases not matched to a gene; V was cut back by 4 bases and J by 4 bases. This CDR3 region has 15 residues. Original data processing: Amplification with reference gene primers provided the estimates of nucleated cell counts. Using immunoSEQ multiplex PCR, the repertoire was profiled, and TCRdb retains in-frame clones only, with some absent. D and trimming come from the DNA, and the V and J calls and clone size come from that table. Here the sample spans more than 110,000 clones, roughly 88% being singletons.

The receptor comes from a man aged 45-60 years who had recovered from COVID-19. The chain couples TRBV3-1 (or the pseudogene TRBV3-2) to TRBJ2-7, with 12 bases fitting TRBD2. Sequencing was carried out using PBMCs or T cells enriched from blood (not recorded which). The CDR3 is CASSRPTSGSYEQYF. For the CDR3, the DNA is TGTGCCAGCAGCCGCCCGACTAGCGGGAGTTACGAGCAGTACTTC.